This T cell receptor (beta chain) was found in a study of T-cell reconstitution after alpha-beta-depleted transplantation in children. TCRbeta library construction was performed incorporating unique molecular identifiers. One entry per CDR3 protein, called by TCRdb with MiXCR from the PCR reads. The sample carries 200,000 to 300,000 distinct CDR3 sequences, about 12% recorded once. This clonotype was seen repeatedly, ten times or more. This TCR was sampled from a human donor who donated a stem cell graft to a child with acute lymphoblastic leukemia. Specimen: PBMCs from the stem cell graft donor, collected from the stem cell graft.

CDR3 sequence reads: CATSDPAGTGVGTDTQYF. The CDR3, as DNA: TGTGCCACCAGTGATCCTGCCGGGACAGGGGTAGGCACAGATACGCAGTATTTT. The V call is TRBV24-1, the J call TRBJ2-3; 10 bases map to TRBD1. The CDR3 is made up of 18 amino acids. V trimming: 3 bases; J trimming: 1 base; junction bases outside the gene matches: 9. Germline CDR1 and CDR2: KGHDR and SFDVKD.